The next 12 T cell receptor beta chains were all read from a single sample in a study of T cell responses to AZD1222 COVID-19 vaccine. The method was immunoSEQ multiplex PCR; TCRdb's version includes in-frame clones alone and lacks a portion of them. The data hold some 150,000 clones, with around nine tenths observed a single time. The input for sequencing was peripheral blood, taken on day 0 of AZD1222 vaccination. The receptor source for this set is an adult in good health.

The chain has TRBV19 and TRBJ1-5; tentative D call: TRBD1 (6 bases). V lost 4 bases and J 0 bases, leaving 16 bases between the germline ends. Looked up from germline, CDR1 is LNHDA and CDR2 is SQIVND (reference sequence). This CDR3 has 17 residues. The CDR3 DNA sequence: TGTGCCAGTAGTAACCCTGGGACAAGTCGTAGCAATCAGCCCCAGCATTTT. It encodes CASSNPGTSRSNQPQHF.

The gene calls are TRBV18 and TRBJ2-7; TRBD2 is a possible D gene (6 bases). Between the trimmed V and J ends, which lost 1 base and 6 bases, there was a span of 13 bases. The CDR3 sequence is 14 residues long. Germline loops: CDR1 KGHSH, CDR2 LQKENI. For the CDR3, the DNA is TGTGCCAGCTCACCACGCCCGGACGGGGGCGAGCAGTACTTC. The encoded protein is CASSPRPDGGEQYF.

This chain connects TRBV24-1 to TRBJ1-1; D is possibly TRBD1 (5 bases). The CDR3 is 14 amino acids. Looked up from germline, CDR1 is KGHDR and CDR2 is SFDVKD. With 4 bases removed from V and 0 bases from J, the gap between germline ends came to 8 bases. CDR3 coding DNA: TGTGCCACCAGTGACGCAGGGCTGAACACTGAAGCTTTCTTT. Protein sequence: CATSDAGLNTEAFF.

This clone occurred a few times. The genes are TRBV28 and TRBJ1-5; TRBD1 agrees at 7 bases. Germline V CDR1 and CDR2: MDHEN, SYDVKM. J lost 3 bases, V lost 6 bases, and 5 bases had no gene match. The CDR3 extends over 14 amino acids. The CDR3 nucleotides are TGTGCCAGCAGCCGACAGGGTGTCAATCAGCCCCAGCATTTT. Protein sequence: CASSRQGVNQPQHF.

In regard to this clone: Different DNA sequences within this sample yield the same CDR3. V and J are TRBV3-1 (or the pseudogene TRBV3-2) and TRBJ1-1; D is uncertain. The germline CDR1 and CDR2 sequences are LGHDT and YNNKEL (reference sequence). This CDR3 spans 12 amino acids. The V and J ends lost 0 bases and 7 bases respectively, with 6 bases between them. CDR3 nucleotide sequence: TGTGCCAGCAGCCAAGAAGGGAGTGAAGCTTTCTTT. It translates to CASSQEGSEAFF.

The chain combines TRBV4-1 with TRBJ1-5; no definite D call. This CDR3 region has 15 residues. Deletions cut 4 bases from V and 2 bases from J, with 12 bases between. Germline assignment: CDR1 MGHRA and CDR2 YSYEKL. This CDR3 is CASSPFTGGNQPQHF. The CDR3 bases are TGCGCCAGCAGCCCATTCACGGGAGGCAATCAGCCCCAGCATTTT.

The chain links TRBV5-5 to TRBJ2-1; perhaps D is TRBD1 or TRBD2 (5 bases each). Per germline, CDR1 SGHKS and CDR2 YYEKEE (reference sequence). CDR3 size: 12 residues. V dropped 2 bases and J dropped 8 bases, with 8 bases sitting between them. CDR3 in DNA: TGTGCCAGCAGCTTTCGGGGCGATGAGCAGTTCTTC. It specifies CASSFRGDEQFF.

V usage is TRBV24-1 and J usage is TRBJ1-1; 9 bases align to TRBD1. The V segment lost 2 bases and the J segment 3 bases; nucleotides outside the gene matches: 3. The CDR3 is 15 residues long. In germline, CDR1 is KGHDR, CDR2 SFDVKD. The CDR3 loop reads CATSDSRQGDTEAFF. DNA for the CDR3: TGTGCCACCAGTGATTCGAGACAGGGGGACACTGAAGCTTTCTTT.

The gene calls are TRBV21-1 and TRBJ2-7; the D call TRBD1 from the table was never checked on the DNA. TRBV21-1 is a pseudogene. The CDR3 runs to 14 residues. CDR3 loop: CAKTKQGSSYEQYF. The CDR3, as DNA: TGTGCCAAAACCAAACAGGGGAGCTCCTACGAGCAGTACTTC.

The chain couples TRBV19 to TRBJ2-1, with a tentative D call TRBD2 (6 bases). The CDR3 runs 13 residues. Looked up from germline, CDR1 is LNHDA and CDR2 is SQIVND (reference sequence). CDR3 loop: CASGTSGRGEQFF. The CDR3 coding sequence is TGTGCTAGCGGAACGAGCGGGCGGGGTGAGCAGTTCTTC.

The V gene is TRBV4-1, the J gene TRBJ2-1; 13 bases map to TRBD2. The CDR3 is made up of 15 amino acids. The trim removed 3 bases at V and 8 bases at J, leaving 4 bases unmatched. CDR1 and CDR2 from the germline V gene are MGHRA and YSYEKL. The CDR3 DNA is TGCGCCAGCAGCCAGGTACTAGCGGGAGGGTATGAGCAGTTCTTC. Protein: CASSQVLAGGYEQFF.

The CDR3 reads CAISESGANPYDEQFF. The CDR3 region has the DNA TGTGCCATCAGTGAGTCTGGGGCCAACCCCTATGATGAGCAGTTCTTC. The chain carries TRBV10-3 and TRBJ2-1; weak D call: TRBD1 (5 bases). Trimming took 0 bases from V and 8 from J, leaving 17 bases between them. The CDR3 spans 16 residues. The germline gives CDR1 ENHRY, CDR2 SYGVKD.